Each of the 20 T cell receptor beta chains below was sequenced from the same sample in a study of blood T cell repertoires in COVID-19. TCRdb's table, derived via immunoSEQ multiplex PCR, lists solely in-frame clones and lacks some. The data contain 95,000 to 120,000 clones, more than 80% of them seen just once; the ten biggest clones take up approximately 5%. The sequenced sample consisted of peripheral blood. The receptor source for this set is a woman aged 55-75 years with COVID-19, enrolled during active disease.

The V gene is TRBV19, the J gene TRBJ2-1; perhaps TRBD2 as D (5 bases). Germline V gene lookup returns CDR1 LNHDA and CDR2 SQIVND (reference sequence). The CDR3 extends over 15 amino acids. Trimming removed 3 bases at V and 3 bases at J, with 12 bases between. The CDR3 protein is CASSMKSGIYNEQFF. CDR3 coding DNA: TGTGCCAGTAGTATGAAGAGCGGTATCTACAATGAGCAGTTCTTC.

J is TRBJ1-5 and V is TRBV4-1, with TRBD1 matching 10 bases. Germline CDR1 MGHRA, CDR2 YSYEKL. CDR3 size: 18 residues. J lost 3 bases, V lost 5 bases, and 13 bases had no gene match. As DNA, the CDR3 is TGCGCCAGCAGCAGCGGGGACAGGGGCTGGGTATTCAATCAGCCCCAGCATTTT. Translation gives CASSSGDRGWVFNQPQHF.

CDR3 in amino acids: CASSTGQEKTDTQYF. The CDR3 nucleotides are TGCGCCAGCAGCACGGGACAGGAAAAGACAGATACGCAGTATTTT. This chain joins TRBV5-1 and TRBJ2-3; 8 bases fit TRBD1. Per germline, CDR1 SGHRS and CDR2 YFSETQ. Unmatched junction bases numbered 7, after V lost 4 bases and J lost 3 bases. The CDR3 runs to 15 residues.

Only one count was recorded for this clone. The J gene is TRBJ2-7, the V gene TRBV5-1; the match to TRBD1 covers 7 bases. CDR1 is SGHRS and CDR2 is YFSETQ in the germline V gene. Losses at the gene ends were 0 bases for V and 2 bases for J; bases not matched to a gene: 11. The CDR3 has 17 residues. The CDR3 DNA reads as TGCGCCAGCAGCTTGGCAGGGGACAGTCGGATTACCTACGAGCAGTACTTC. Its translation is CASSLAGDSRITYEQYF.

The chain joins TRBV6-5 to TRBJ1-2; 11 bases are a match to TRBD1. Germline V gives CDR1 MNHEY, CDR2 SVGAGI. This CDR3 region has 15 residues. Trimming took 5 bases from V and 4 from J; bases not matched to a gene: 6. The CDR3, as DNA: TGTGCCAGCAGTCACCGGGACAGGGGGTCCTATGGCTACACCTTC. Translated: CASSHRDRGSYGYTF.

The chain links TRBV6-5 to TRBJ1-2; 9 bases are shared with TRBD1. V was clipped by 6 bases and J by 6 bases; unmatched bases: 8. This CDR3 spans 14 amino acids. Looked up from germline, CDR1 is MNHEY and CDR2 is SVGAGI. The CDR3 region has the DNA TGTGCCAGCAGCCGGACAGGGGACGGGAATGGCTACACCTTC. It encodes CASSRTGDGNGYTF.

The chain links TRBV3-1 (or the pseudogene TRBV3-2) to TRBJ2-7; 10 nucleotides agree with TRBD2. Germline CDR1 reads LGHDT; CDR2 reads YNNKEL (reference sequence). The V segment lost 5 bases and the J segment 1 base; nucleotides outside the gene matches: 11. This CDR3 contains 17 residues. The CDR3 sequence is CASSYALAGVSSYEQYF. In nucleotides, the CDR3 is TGTGCCAGCAGCTACGCTCTAGCGGGGGTCTCTTCCTACGAGCAGTACTTC.

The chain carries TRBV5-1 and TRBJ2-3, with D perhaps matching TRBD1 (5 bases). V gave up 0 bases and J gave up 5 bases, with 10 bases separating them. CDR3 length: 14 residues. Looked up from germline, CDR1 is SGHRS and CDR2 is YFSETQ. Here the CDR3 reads CASSLGGSVDTQYF. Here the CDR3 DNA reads TGCGCCAGCAGCTTGGGGGGCAGCGTAGATACGCAGTATTTT. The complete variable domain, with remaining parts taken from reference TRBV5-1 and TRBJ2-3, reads KAGVTQTPRYLIKTRGQQVTLSCSPISGHRSVSWYQQTPGQGLQFLFEYFSETQRNKGNFPGRFSGRQFSNSRSEMNVSTLELGDSALYLCASSLGGSVDTQYFGPGTRLTVL.

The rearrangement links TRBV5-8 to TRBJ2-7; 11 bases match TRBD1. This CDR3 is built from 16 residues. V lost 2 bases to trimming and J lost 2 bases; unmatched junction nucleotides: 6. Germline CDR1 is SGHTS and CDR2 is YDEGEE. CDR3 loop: CASSFWTGGFTYEQYF. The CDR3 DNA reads TGTGCCAGCAGCTTTTGGACAGGGGGCTTCACCTACGAGCAGTACTTC.

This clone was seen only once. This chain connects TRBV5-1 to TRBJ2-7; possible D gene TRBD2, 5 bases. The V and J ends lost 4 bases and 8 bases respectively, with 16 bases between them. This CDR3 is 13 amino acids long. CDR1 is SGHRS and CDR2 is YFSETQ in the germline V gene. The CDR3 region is CASSPGYGEKQYF. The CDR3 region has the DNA TGCGCCAGCAGCCCGGGTTACGGGGAAAAGCAGTACTTC.

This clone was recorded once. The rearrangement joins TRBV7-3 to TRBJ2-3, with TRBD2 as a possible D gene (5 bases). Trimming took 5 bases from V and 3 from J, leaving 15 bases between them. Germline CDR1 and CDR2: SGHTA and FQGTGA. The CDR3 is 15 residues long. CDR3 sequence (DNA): TGTGCCAGCAGCGAAGGAGGCGGCCATACAGATACGCAGTATTTT. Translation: CASSEGGGHTDTQYF.

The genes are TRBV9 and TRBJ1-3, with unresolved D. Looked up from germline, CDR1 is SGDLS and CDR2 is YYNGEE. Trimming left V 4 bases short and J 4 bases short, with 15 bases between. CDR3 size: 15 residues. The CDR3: CASSPPGGQGNTIYF. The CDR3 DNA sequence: TGTGCCAGCAGCCCCCCAGGAGGTCAGGGAAACACCATATATTTT.

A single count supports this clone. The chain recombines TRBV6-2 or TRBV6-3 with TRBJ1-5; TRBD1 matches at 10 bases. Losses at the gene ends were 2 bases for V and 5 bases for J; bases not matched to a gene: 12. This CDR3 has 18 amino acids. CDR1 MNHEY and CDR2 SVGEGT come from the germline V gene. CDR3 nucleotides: TGTGCCAGCAGTTACGAGGGGACAGGGGTGATTCTGGATCAGCCCCAGCATTTT. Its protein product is CASSYEGTGVILDQPQHF.

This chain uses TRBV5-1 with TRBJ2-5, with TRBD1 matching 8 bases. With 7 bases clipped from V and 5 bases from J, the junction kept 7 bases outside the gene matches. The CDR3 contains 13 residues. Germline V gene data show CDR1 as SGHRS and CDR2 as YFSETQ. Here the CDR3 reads CASGQGAPETQYF. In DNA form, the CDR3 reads TGCGCCAGCGGCCAGGGGGCGCCGGAGACCCAGTACTTC.

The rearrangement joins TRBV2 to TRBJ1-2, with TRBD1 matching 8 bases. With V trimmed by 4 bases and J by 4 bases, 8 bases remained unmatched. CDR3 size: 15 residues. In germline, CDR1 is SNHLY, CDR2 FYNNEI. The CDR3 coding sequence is TGTGCCAGCAGTGCCGACGGGACAGGCCCCTATGGCTACACCTTC. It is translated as CASSADGTGPYGYTF. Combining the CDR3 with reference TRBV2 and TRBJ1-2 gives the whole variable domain EPEVTQTPSHQVTQMGQEVILRCVPISNHLYFYWYRQILGQKVEFLVSFYNNEISEKSEIFDDQFSVERPDGSNFTLKIRSTKLEDSAMYFCASSADGTGPYGYTFGSGTRLTVV.

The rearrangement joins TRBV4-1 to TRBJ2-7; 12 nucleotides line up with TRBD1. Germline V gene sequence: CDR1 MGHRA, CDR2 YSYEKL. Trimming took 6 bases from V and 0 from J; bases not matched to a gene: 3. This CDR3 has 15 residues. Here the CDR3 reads CASRKGQGASYEQYF. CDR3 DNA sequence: TGCGCCAGCAGAAAGGGACAGGGGGCCTCCTACGAGCAGTACTTC.

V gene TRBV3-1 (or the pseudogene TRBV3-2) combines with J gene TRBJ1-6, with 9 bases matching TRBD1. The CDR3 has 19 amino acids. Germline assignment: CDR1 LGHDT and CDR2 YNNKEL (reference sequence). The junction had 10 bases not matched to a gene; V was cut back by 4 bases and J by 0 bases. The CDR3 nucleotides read TGTGCCAGCAGCCGTCGGACAGGGGCCGCTAGCTCCTATAATTCACCCCTCCACTTT. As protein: CASSRRTGAASSYNSPLHF.

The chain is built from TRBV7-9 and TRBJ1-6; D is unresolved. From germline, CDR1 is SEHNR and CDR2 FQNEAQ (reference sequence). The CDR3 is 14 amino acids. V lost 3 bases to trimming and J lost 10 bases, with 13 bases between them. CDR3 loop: CASSFIRDSSPLHF. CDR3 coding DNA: TGTGCCAGCAGCTTTATCCGGGATTCATCACCCCTCCACTTT.

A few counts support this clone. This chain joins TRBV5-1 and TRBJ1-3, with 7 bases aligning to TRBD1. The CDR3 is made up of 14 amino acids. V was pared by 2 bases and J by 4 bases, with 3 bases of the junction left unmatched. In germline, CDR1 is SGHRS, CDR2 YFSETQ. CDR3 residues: CASSFGRGGNTIYF. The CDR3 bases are TGCGCCAGCAGCTTCGGCAGGGGGGGAAACACCATATATTTT.

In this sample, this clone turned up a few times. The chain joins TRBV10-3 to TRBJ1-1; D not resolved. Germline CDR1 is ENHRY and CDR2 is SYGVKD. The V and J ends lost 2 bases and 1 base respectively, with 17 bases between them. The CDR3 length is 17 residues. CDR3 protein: CAISEGRRVLRNTEAFF. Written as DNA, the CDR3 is TGTGCCATCAGTGAGGGACGGAGGGTCTTGCGGAACACTGAAGCTTTCTTT.